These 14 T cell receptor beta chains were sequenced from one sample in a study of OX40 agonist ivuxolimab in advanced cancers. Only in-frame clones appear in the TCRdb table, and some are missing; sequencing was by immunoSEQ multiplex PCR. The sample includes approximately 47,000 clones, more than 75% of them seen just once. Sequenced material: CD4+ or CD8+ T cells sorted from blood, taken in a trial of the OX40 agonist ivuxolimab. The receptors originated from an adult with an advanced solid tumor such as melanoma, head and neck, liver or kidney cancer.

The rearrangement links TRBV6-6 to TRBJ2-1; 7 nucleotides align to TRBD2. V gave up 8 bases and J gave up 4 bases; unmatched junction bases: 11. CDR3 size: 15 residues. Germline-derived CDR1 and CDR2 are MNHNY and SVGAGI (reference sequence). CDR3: CASLGGASGYNEQFF. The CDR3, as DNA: TGTGCCAGCTTGGGCGGGGCTAGCGGATACAATGAGCAGTTCTTC.

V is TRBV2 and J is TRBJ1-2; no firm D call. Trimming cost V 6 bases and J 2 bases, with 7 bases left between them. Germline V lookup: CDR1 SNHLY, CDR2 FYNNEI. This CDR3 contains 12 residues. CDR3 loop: CASSGLNYGYTF. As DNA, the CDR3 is TGTGCCAGCAGCGGACTGAACTATGGCTACACCTTC.

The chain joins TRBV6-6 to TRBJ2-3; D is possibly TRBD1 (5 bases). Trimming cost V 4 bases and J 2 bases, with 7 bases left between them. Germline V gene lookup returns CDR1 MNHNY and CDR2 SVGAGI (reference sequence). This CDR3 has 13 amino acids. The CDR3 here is CASSWGNTDTQYF. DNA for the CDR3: TGTGCCAGCAGTTGGGGCAACACAGATACGCAGTATTTT.

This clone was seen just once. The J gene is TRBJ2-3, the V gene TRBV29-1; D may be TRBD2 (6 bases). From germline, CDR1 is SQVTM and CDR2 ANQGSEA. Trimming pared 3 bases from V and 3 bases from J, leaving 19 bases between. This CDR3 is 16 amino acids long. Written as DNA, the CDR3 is TGCAGCGTTGACCCCGGAGTTGGGGGGAGTACAGATACGCAGTATTTT. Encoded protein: CSVDPGVGGSTDTQYF.

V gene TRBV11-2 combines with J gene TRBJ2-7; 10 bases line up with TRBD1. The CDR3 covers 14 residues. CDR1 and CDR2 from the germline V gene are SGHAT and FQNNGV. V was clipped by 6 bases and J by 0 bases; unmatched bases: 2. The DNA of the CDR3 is TGTGCCAGCAGGGGACAGGGGACCTCCTACGAGCAGTACTTC. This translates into CASRGQGTSYEQYF. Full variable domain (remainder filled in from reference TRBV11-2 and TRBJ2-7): EAGVAQSPRYKIIEKRQSVAFWCNPISGHATLYWYQQILGQGPKLLIQFQNNGVVDDSQLPKDRFSAERLKGVDSTLKIQPAKLEDSAVYLCASRGQGTSYEQYFGPGTRLTVT.

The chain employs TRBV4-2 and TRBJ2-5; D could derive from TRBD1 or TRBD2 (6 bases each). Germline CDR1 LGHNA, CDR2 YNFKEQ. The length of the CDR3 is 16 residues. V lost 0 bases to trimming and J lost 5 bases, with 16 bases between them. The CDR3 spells CASSQDARGLRETQYF. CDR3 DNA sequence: TGTGCCAGCAGCCAAGATGCACGGGGGCTAAGGGAGACCCAGTACTTC.

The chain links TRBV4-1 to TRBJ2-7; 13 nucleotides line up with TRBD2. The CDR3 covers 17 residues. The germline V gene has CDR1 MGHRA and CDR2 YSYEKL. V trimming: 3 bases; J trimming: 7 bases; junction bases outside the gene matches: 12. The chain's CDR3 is CASSQRTSGGRPDEQYF. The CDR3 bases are TGCGCCAGCAGCCAGCGGACTAGCGGGGGTCGTCCTGATGAGCAGTACTTC.

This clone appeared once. CDR3 loop: CASTIGQGYGYTF. CDR3 bases: TGTGCCAGCACCATAGGACAGGGCTATGGCTACACCTTC. V usage is TRBV28 and J usage is TRBJ1-2, with TRBD1 matching 8 bases. The germline CDR1 and CDR2 sequences are MDHEN and SYDVKM. This CDR3 contains 13 residues. V lost 7 bases and J lost 4; bases outside the gene matches: 5.

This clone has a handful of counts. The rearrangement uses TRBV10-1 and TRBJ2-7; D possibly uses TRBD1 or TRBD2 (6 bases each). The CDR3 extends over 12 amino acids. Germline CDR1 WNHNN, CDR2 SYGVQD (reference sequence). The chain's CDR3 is CPVRGDFYEQYF. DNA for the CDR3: TGCCCGGTAAGGGGGGATTTCTACGAGCAGTACTTC.

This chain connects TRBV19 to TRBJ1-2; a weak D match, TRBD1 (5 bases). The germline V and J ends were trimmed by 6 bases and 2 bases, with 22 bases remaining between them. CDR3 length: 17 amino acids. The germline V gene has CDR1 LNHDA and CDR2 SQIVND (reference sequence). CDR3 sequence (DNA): TGTGCCAGTAGAGAACAGGCCCTTTCTTTGACCAACTATGGCTACACCTTC. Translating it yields CASREQALSLTNYGYTF. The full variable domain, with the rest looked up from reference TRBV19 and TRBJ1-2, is DGGITQSPKYLFRKEGQNVTLSCEQNLNHDAMYWYRQDPGQGLRLIYYSQIVNDFQKGDIAEGYSVSREKKESFPLTVTSAQKNPTAFYLCASREQALSLTNYGYTFGSGTRLTVV.

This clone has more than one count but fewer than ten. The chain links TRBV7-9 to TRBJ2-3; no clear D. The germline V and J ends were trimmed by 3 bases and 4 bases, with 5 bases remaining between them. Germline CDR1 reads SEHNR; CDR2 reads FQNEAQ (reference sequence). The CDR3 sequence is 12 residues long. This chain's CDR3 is CASSFGPDTQYF. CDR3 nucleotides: TGTGCCAGCAGCTTTGGTCCAGATACGCAGTATTTT.

DNA of the CDR3: TGTGCCAGTAGCCCTAGGGGGACCGGGGAGCTGTTTTTT. The encoded protein is CASSPRGTGELFF. The chain employs TRBV19 and TRBJ2-2, with D maybe TRBD1 (6 bases). CDR3 length: 13 residues. V was pared by 6 bases and J by 5 bases, with 10 bases between. The germline V gene encodes CDR1 LNHDA and CDR2 SQIVND (reference sequence).

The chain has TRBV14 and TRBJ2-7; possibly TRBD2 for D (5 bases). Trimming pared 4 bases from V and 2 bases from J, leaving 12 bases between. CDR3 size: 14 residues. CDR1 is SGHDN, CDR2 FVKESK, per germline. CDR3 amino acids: CASSPRSGTYEQYF. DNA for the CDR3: TGTGCCAGCAGCCCCAGGAGCGGTACCTACGAGCAGTACTTC.

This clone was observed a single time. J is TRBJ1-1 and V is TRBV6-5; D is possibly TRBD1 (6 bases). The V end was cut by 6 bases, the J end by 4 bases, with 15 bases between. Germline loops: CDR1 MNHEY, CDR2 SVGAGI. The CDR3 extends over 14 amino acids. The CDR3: CASSRFTGPTEAFF. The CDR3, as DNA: TGTGCCAGCAGCCGATTTACAGGGCCCACTGAAGCTTTCTTT.